One and the same sample provided the 22 T cell receptor beta chains below, sequenced in a study of post-analysis software for immune sequencing data. The study's findings and limits: Compared with controls, patients had more of 4 or 5 TRBV segments, including TRBV5-6, TRBV5-1 and TRBV20-1.

Researchers reported that TCR beta cDNA libraries carried unique molecular identifiers. TCRdb fed the PCR reads into MiXCR, producing one record per CDR3 protein. The sample lists 650,000 to 850,000 distinct CDR3 sequences, around 46% seen once, with 4.9% in the top ten. No antigen is known for these receptors. Sequencing was done on a sample of blood. The source is a girl aged 5 to 17 with multiple sclerosis.

This clonotype was observed a few times. The CDR3 protein is CASSGIAGGPPEQYF. In DNA, the CDR3 is TGCGCCAGCAGCGGGATAGCGGGAGGGCCTCCCGAGCAGTACTTC. The rearrangement joins TRBV5-1 to TRBJ2-7, with 11 bases fitting TRBD2. The CDR3 is 15 residues long. V dropped 4 bases and J dropped 6; count of bases not matched to a gene: 9. Germline V gene lookup returns CDR1 SGHRS and CDR2 YFSETQ.

As concerns this clonotype: The junction shows a germline mismatch at one end, possibly a read error. The chain is built from TRBV6-4 and TRBJ2-5, with 7 bases identical to TRBD1. This CDR3 region has 16 residues. Germline V gene sequence: CDR1 MRHNA, CDR2 SNTAGT. CDR3 sequence reads: CTSSAHRGQRQETQYF. The DNA of the CDR3 is TGTACCAGCAGTGCCCACCGGGGACAGCGCCAAGAGACCCAGTACTTC.

The chain has TRBV20-1 and TRBJ2-3, with 8 bases lining up with TRBD2. The CDR3 has 10 amino acids. Germline CDR1 and CDR2: DFQATT and SNEGSKA (reference sequence). The DNA of the CDR3 is TGCGCACGCGGGAGGGATACGCAGTATTTT. Protein: CARGRDTQYF.

This chain uses TRBV27 with TRBJ2-1; 7 bases agree with TRBD1. Germline V gene data show CDR1 as MNHEY and CDR2 as SMNVEV (reference sequence). J lost 0 bases, V lost 5 bases, and 7 bases had no gene match. The CDR3 is 16 residues long. The CDR3 DNA reads as TGTGCCAGCAGTGGAGACTGGGACAGCTCCTACAATGAGCAGTTCTTC. Amino acids: CASSGDWDSSYNEQFF.

The V gene is TRBV21-1, the J gene TRBJ2-7; the D segment call TRBD2 is taken from the table without a DNA check. TRBV21-1 represents a pseudogene. The CDR3 covers 16 residues. The CDR3 DNA follows: TGTGCCAACAGCAAAGCTAGCGGGAGGAGGGGCTACGAGCAGTACTTC. Translated, it gives CANSKASGRRGYEQYF.

The V gene is TRBV7-6, the J gene TRBJ2-4; the D gene could be TRBD1 or TRBD2 (5 bases each). The CDR3 is 17 amino acids. In germline, CDR1 is SGHVS, CDR2 FNYEAQ. The V and J ends lost 5 bases and 0 bases respectively, with 17 bases between them. The CDR3 region has the DNA TGTGCCAGCAGCGACTCTCCGGGACCACTAGCCAAAAACATTCAGTACTTC. Protein: CASSDSPGPLAKNIQYF.

This chain connects TRBV20-1 to TRBJ2-7, with D perhaps TRBD2 (6 bases). CDR3 size: 13 residues. Looked up from germline, CDR1 is DFQATT and CDR2 is SNEGSKA (reference sequence). With 4 bases removed from V and 7 bases from J, the gap between germline ends came to 17 bases. This CDR3 is CSAMLGGIREQYF. The CDR3 region has the DNA TGCAGTGCTATGTTAGGCGGGATTCGAGAGCAGTACTTC.

This clonotype was counted ten times or more. The chain carries TRBV12-3 or TRBV12-4 and TRBJ2-7, with D hard to call. The ends were cut back, 3 bases at V and 0 bases at J, with 6 bases in the middle. The CDR3 extends over 13 amino acids. The CDR3 nucleotides read TGTGCCAGCAGTTTTGCGGACTCCTACGAGCAGTACTTC. Protein sequence: CASSFADSYEQYF.

This clonotype appeared a few times. This chain connects TRBV20-1 to TRBJ1-1; D is unclear. Germline CDR1 is DFQATT and CDR2 is SNEGSKA (reference sequence). CDR3 size: 14 residues. The ends were cut back, 2 bases at V and 0 bases at J, with 10 bases in the middle. The CDR3 coding sequence is TGCAGTGCTAGAAAGTCGCAGCTGAACACTGAAGCTTTCTTT. Protein product: CSARKSQLNTEAFF.

The table lists this clonotype with a few counts. The rearrangement joins TRBV6-1 to TRBJ2-3, with D perhaps matching TRBD1 (5 bases). Trimming removed 6 bases from V and 2 bases from J, with 15 bases in between. This CDR3 has 15 residues. Per germline, CDR1 MNHNS and CDR2 SASEGT. The CDR3 bases are TGTGCCAGCAGCAAGACAGCTCCCTACACAGATACGCAGTATTTT. This translates into CASSKTAPYTDTQYF.

This chain connects TRBV6-6 to TRBJ2-1; possibly TRBD2 for D (5 bases). V was shortened by 0 bases and J by 10 bases, with 10 bases between the two germline ends. The CDR3 sequence is 13 residues long. Per the germline V gene, CDR1 is MNHNY and CDR2 is SVGAGI (reference sequence). The CDR3 protein is CASSYSRALEQFF. CDR3 bases: TGTGCCAGCAGTTACTCGAGGGCGTTGGAGCAGTTCTTC.

Concerning this clonotype: The junction shows a germline mismatch at one end, possibly a read error. This chain links TRBV4-3 with TRBJ2-3; D not certain. Germline CDR1 and CDR2: LGHNA and YSLEER. This CDR3 is built from 14 residues. The CDR3 DNA reads TGCGCCGGCAGCCAAAGCAGAGGTTTAGATACGCAGTATTTT. Translated: CAGSQSRGLDTQYF.

This chain connects TRBV27 to TRBJ2-7; D is perhaps TRBD2 (6 bases). CDR3 length: 16 residues. Germline V gene sequence: CDR1 MNHEY, CDR2 SMNVEV (reference sequence). V lost 5 bases, J lost 3 bases, and 20 bases lay in between. The CDR3 loop reads CASSPLPFGSFYEQYF. The CDR3 DNA sequence: TGTGCCAGCAGTCCCCTTCCCTTCGGGAGTTTCTACGAGCAGTACTTC.

The CDR3 DNA reads TGTGCCACCAGCAGGGCTAAAGCGGGAGGGCCTTCCAAAAACATTCAGTACTTC. Translation gives CATSRAKAGGPSKNIQYF. The V gene is TRBV15, the J gene TRBJ2-4, with 10 bases matching TRBD2. The CDR3 extends over 18 amino acids. With 3 bases clipped from V and 2 bases from J, the junction kept 10 bases outside the gene matches. Looked up from germline, CDR1 is LNHNV and CDR2 is YYDKDF (reference sequence).

This sequence joins TRBV5-1 and TRBJ2-5; D is possibly TRBD1 or TRBD2 (5 bases each). V was cut by 0 bases and J by 2 bases, with 14 bases left in between. CDR1 and CDR2 from the germline V gene are SGHRS and YFSETQ. CDR3 size: 16 residues. CDR3 bases: TGCGCCAGCAGCTTGGGAGGGGCAGGCCGACAAGAGACCCAGTACTTC. This gives the protein CASSLGGAGRQETQYF.

This clonotype was seen more than once but under ten times. The chain carries TRBV6-6 and TRBJ1-6; D call uncertain. The germline V gene has CDR1 MNHNY and CDR2 SVGAGI (reference sequence). V lost 5 bases and J 7 bases, leaving 6 bases between the germline ends. This CDR3 region has 12 residues. CDR3 in amino acids: CASSALNSPLHF. The CDR3 DNA follows: TGTGCCAGCAGTGCCCTAAATTCACCCCTCCACTTT.

This clonotype was counted a few times. V and J are TRBV20-1 and TRBJ2-5; 10 bases agree with TRBD2. The assigned J gene may be wrong: the sequence end matches TRBJ2-7 better. The CDR3 is 14 residues long. Per germline, CDR1 DFQATT and CDR2 SNEGSKA (reference sequence). The CDR3 here is CSARERLAGYEQYF. CDR3 bases: TGCAGTGCTAGAGAACGACTAGCGGGCTACGAGCAGTACTTC.

This chain connects TRBV20-1 to TRBJ2-5; possibly TRBD2 for D (6 bases). This CDR3 comprises 15 residues. CDR1 and CDR2 from the germline V gene are DFQATT and SNEGSKA (reference sequence). V lost 6 bases, J lost 4 bases, and 21 bases lay in between. The CDR3 DNA follows: TGCAGTGCAAGATTACCGGGAGCAAGAGGAGAGACCCAGTACTTC. Protein product: CSARLPGARGETQYF.

A word on this clonotype: The junction shows a germline mismatch at one end, possibly a read error. This chain connects TRBV15 to TRBJ2-4; maybe TRBD1 (6 bases). The end of the DNA aligns better with TRBJ2-7, so the J call may be wrong. The CDR3 runs to 16 residues. Germline V gene lookup returns CDR1 LNHNV and CDR2 YYDKDF (reference sequence). CDR3 nucleotides: TGTGCCACCAGCAGAGAAGGGGGACATCCCTCCCACGAGCAGTACTTC. Protein product: CATSREGGHPSHEQYF.

The genes are TRBV2 and TRBJ2-1; TRBD1 matches 12 bases. After removal of 4 bases from V and 15 bases from J, the junction contained 13 bases not matched to a gene. The CDR3 consists of 15 residues. Per the germline V gene, CDR1 is SNHLY and CDR2 is FYNNEI. This chain's CDR3 is CASSARDRGPPIVFF. The CDR3 region has the DNA TGTGCCAGCAGTGCCCGGGACAGGGGGCCCCCTATTGTGTTCTTC.

V gene TRBV4-3 combines with J gene TRBJ2-2; 8 bases line up with TRBD2. CDR1 and CDR2 from the germline V gene are LGHNA and YSLEER. J gave up 6 bases and V 3 bases, and 6 bases lay outside the gene matches. CDR3 length: 15 amino acids. The chain's CDR3 is CASSQGRLAPGELFF. The CDR3 DNA reads as TGCGCCAGCAGCCAGGGCAGACTAGCGCCCGGGGAGCTGTTTTTT.

This rearrangement joins TRBV11-2 to TRBJ1-2; D unclear. With 3 bases removed from V and 1 base from J, the gap between germline ends came to 12 bases. In germline, CDR1 is SGHAT, CDR2 FQNNGV. The CDR3 is 15 amino acids. CDR3 loop: CASSFRRVGNYGYTF. The CDR3 DNA follows: TGTGCCAGCAGCTTCCGGCGGGTTGGTAACTATGGCTACACCTTC.